The clone carrying this T cell receptor beta chain was detected a few times. Its antigen remains unknown. This sample stems from a study of T cells after yellow fever vaccination. Study-level points and caveats: Weaker overall, the secondary response nonetheless peaked faster (day 5 versus 15). Some clonotypes were seen in both the CD4 and the CD8 compartments. These made up a small share and likely arose from convergent recombination. Clones that expanded after primary vaccination mostly reappeared after the booster (96% CD4, approximately 85% CD8).

TCR cDNA was made by 5'RACE template switching, adding a universal primer site and UMIs. MiXCR, applied by TCRdb to the 5' RACE reads, yields one record per CDR3 protein. Counted here are roughly 500,000 distinct CDR3 sequences, under 25% occurring once; the ten biggest clones make up roughly an eighth. The CDR3 length is 13 residues. J lost 15 bases, V lost 5 bases, and 12 bases had no gene match. Germline values: CDR1 SGHAT, CDR2 FQNNGV. The sequencing here drew on PBMCs, taken 15 days after the yellow fever booster vaccination. This chain links TRBV11-2 with TRBJ2-1, with 8 bases aligning to TRBD2. The TCR sequence derives from a man younger than 40 who received the YFV17D yellow fever vaccine. CDR3 loop: CASSADREGRVFF. The CDR3 nucleotides are TGTGCCAGCAGCGCCGACCGGGAGGGCCGAGTGTTCTTC.